A selection of T cell receptor beta chains follows, all from one sample in a study of identical twins. A single record per CDR3 protein comes from TCRdb applying MiXCR to the 5' RACE reads. The sample lists 1,800,000 or so distinct CDR3 sequences; about 32% were seen once. The sample consisted of cord blood. These receptors all come from a newborn girl in good health. CDR3s leave out the opening cysteine and the closing phenylalanine or tryptophan. Expanded clones are given a class, and other clones once, few, many or no size at all.

CDR3aa,v_gene,abundance,j_gene
ASSPTTGPYTDTQY,TRBV28,-,TRBJ2-3
ASVRDNDQPQH,TRBV6-1,-,TRBJ1-5
ASSLVRFLGSEQY,TRBV7-8,few,-
ASSVGVLLDNEQF,TRBV2,-,TRBJ2-1
ASSSPTSGTFYNEQF,TRBV27,-,TRBJ2-1
ASSLARALGTDTQY,TRBV7-2,-,TRBJ2-3
SAKGLKGYT,TRBV20-1,-,TRBJ1-2
ASSQGTGKLEAF,TRBV3-1,few,TRBJ1-1
ASSRYAYEQY,TRBV3-1,-,TRBJ2-7
ASSLQLSTEAF,TRBV12-3/TRBV12-4,-,TRBJ1-1
SAPKQGRGNQPQN,TRBV20-1,-,TRBJ1-5
AIRTQNFYGYT,TRBV10-3,few,TRBJ1-2
ASSPGQVRDTQY,TRBV9,-,TRBJ2-3
ASSQDPGFHYYGYT,TRBV3-1,-,TRBJ1-2
SAWTGGGYGYT,TRBV29-1,-,TRBJ1-2
ASSVGAYPYQETQY,TRBV9,-,TRBJ2-5
AISDRVGQPQH,TRBV10-3,few,TRBJ1-5
ASSVEGLAVETQY,TRBV9,few,TRBJ2-5
ASSLTLQETQY,TRBV7-2,many,TRBJ2-5
SAASEKVHEQY,TRBV20-1,few,TRBJ2-7
ASSLGAGAGFYEQY,TRBV5-5,-,TRBJ2-7
ASTPGQGRRSCGELF,TRBV7-9,-,TRBJ2-2
ASNQLGPKNIQY,TRBV14,few,TRBJ2-4
ASSQDVFAGFFGTGELF,TRBV4-2,-,TRBJ2-2
AISESGSGAYNEQF,TRBV10-3,-,TRBJ2-1
ASSQDGSGKETQY,TRBV4-1,-,TRBJ2-5
ASSIYPSSYNEQY,TRBV19,-,TRBJ2-7
SARDSVLVRYEQY,TRBV20-1,-,TRBJ2-7
SAPTGYQPQH,TRBV20-1,-,TRBJ1-5
ASSFPGQGSKNIQY,TRBV7-9,few,TRBJ2-4
ASTVMGPTYGYT,TRBV6-1,-,TRBJ1-2
ASSLYRGGRDQPQH,TRBV28,few,TRBJ1-5
ASSLDPGHYGYT,TRBV5-1,-,TRBJ1-2
ASTATSSYNEQF,TRBV12-3/TRBV12-4,-,TRBJ2-1
SAERDRANYGYT,TRBV20-1,many,TRBJ1-2
AIRSGTAYTEAF,TRBV10-3,-,TRBJ1-1
SARDLGFSGNTIY,TRBV20-1,-,TRBJ1-3
ASSQGYQETQY,TRBV3-1,many,TRBJ2-5
ASSSWTGVSYNEQF,TRBV5-1,-,TRBJ2-1
AWSSTGGSGNTIY,TRBV30,-,TRBJ1-3
SARDWANQETQY,TRBV20-1,few,TRBJ2-5
ASIRPGTWDLQPQH,TRBV2,-,TRBJ1-5